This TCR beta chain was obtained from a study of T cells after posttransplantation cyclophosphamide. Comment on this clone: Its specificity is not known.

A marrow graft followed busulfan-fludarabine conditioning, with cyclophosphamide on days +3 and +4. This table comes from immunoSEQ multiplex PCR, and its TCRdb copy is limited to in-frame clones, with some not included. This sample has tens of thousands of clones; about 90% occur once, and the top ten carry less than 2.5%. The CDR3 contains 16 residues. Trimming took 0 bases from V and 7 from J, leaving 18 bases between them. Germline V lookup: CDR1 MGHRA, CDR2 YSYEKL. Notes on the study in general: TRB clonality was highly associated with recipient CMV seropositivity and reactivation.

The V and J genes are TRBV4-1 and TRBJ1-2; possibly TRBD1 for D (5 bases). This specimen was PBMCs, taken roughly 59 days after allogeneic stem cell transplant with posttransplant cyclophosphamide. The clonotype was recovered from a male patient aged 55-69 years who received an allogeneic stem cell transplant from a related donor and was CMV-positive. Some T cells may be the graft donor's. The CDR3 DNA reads TGCGCCAGCAGCCAAGACCGGATGCAGGGTTCGAGTGGCTACACCTTC. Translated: CASSQDRMQGSSGYTF.